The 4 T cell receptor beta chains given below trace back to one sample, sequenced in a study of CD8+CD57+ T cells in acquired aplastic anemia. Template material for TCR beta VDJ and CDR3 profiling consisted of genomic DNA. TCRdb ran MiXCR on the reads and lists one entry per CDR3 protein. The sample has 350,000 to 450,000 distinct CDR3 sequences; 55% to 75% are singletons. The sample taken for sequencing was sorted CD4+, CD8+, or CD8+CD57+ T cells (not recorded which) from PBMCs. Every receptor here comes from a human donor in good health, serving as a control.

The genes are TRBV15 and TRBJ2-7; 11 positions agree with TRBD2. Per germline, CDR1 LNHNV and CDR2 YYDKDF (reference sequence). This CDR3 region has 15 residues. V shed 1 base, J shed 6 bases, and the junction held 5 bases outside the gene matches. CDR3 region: CATSRVLAGGFEQYF. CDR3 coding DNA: TGTGCCACCAGCAGAGTGTTAGCGGGGGGGTTCGAGCAGTACTTC. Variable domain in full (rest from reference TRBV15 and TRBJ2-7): DAMVIQNPRYQVTQFGKPVTLSCSQTLNHNVMYWYQQKSSQAPKLLFHYYDKDFNNEADTPDNFQSRRPNTSFCFLDIRSPGLGDTAMYLCATSRVLAGGFEQYFGPGTRLTVT.

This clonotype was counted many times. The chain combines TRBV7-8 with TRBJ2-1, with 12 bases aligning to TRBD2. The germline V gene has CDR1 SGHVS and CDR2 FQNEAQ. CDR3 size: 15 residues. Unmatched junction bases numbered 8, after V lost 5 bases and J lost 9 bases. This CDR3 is CASSQRLAGGAEQFF. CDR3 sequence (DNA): TGTGCCAGCAGCCAAAGGCTAGCGGGGGGGGCTGAGCAGTTCTTC.

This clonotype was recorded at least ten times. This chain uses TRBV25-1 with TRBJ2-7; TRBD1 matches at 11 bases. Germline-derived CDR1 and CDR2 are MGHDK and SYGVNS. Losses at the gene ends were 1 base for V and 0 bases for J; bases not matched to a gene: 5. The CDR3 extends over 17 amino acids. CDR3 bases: TGTGCCAGCAGTGAATCGGGGGGACAGGGGGTCTCCTACGAGCAGTACTTC. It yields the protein CASSESGGQGVSYEQYF.

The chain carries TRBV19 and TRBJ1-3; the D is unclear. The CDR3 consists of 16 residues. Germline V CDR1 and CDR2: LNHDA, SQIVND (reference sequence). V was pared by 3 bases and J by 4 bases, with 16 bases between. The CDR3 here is CASSIGMSVGGNTIYF. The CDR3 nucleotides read TGTGCCAGTAGTATCGGCATGTCCGTGGGGGGAAACACCATATATTTT.